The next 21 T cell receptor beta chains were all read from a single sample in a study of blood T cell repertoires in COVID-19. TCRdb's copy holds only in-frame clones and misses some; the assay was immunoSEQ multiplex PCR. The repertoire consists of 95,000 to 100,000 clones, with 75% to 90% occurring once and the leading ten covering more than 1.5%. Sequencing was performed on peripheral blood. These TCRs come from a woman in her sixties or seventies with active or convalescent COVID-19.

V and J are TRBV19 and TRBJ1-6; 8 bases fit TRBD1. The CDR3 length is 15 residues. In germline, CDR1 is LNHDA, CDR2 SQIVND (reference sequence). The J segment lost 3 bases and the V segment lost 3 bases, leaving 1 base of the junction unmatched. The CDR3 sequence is CASSIGTGYNSPLHF. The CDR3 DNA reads TGTGCCAGTAGTATCGGGACAGGCTATAATTCACCCCTCCACTTT.

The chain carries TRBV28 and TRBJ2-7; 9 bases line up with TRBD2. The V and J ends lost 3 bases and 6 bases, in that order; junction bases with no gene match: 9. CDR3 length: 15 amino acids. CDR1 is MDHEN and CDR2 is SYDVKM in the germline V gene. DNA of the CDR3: TGTGCCAGCAGTTTGGGCGGGGGGGCCTCCGGCGAGCAGTACTTC. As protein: CASSLGGGASGEQYF.

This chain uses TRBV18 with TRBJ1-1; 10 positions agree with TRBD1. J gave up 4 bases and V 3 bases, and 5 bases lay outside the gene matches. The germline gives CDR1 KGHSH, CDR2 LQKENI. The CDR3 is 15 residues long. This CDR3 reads CASSPSTGGGTEAFF. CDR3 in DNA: TGTGCCAGCTCACCGTCGACAGGGGGCGGCACTGAAGCTTTCTTT.

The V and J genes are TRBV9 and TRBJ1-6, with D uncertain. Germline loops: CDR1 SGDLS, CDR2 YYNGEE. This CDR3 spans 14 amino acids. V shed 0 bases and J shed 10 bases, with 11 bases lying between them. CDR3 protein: CASSVVEEHSPLHF. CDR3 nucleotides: TGTGCCAGCAGCGTAGTGGAGGAACACTCACCCCTCCACTTT.

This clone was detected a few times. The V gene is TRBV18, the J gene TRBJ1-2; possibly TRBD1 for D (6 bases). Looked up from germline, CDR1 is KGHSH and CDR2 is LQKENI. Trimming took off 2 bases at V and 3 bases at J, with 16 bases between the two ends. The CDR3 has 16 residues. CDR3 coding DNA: TGTGCCAGCTCACCAGTGGGGGCTCAATTCGACTATGGCTACACCTTC. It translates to CASSPVGAQFDYGYTF.

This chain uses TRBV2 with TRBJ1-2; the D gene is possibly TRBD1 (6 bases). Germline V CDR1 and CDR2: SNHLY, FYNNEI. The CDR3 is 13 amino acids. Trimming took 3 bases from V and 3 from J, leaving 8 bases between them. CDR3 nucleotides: TGTGCCAGCAGTGACAGGGGCGACTATGGCTACACCTTC. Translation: CASSDRGDYGYTF.

The CDR3 nucleotides read TGTGCCAGTAGTACGGGACTAGCGGGTACAGATACGCAGTATTTT. Its translation is CASSTGLAGTDTQYF. The chain is built from TRBV19 and TRBJ2-3, with 12 positions matching TRBD2. Germline lookup yields CDR1 LNHDA and CDR2 SQIVND (reference sequence). The length of the CDR3 is 15 residues. Trimming cost V 4 bases and J 3 bases; bases outside gene matches: 2.

CDR3 bases: TGTGCCAGCAGCCACCAGGGGGCGCCGACCTACGAGCAGTACTTC. Its translation is CASSHQGAPTYEQYF. This rearrangement joins TRBV2 to TRBJ2-7; 8 nucleotides agree with TRBD1. The CDR3 spans 15 residues. Unmatched junction bases numbered 9, after V lost 6 bases and J lost 2 bases. Germline CDR1 is SNHLY and CDR2 is FYNNEI.

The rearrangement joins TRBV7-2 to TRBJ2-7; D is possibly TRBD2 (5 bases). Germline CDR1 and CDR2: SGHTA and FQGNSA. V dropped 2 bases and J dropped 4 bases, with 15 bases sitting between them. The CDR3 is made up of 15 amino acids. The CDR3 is CASSLYPNRGYEQYF. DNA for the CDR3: TGTGCCAGCAGCTTATACCCGAATCGAGGGTACGAGCAGTACTTC.

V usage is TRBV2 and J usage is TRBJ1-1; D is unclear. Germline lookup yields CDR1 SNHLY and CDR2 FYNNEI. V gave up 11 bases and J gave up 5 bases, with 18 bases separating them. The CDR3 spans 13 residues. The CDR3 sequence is CACKRGIKTEAFF. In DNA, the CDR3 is TGTGCCTGTAAACGGGGTATTAAGACTGAAGCTTTCTTT.

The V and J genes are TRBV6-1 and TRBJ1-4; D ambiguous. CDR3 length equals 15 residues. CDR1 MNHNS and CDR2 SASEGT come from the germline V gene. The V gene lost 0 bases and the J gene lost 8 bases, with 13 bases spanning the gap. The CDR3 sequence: CASSEARSPGEKLFF. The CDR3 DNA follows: TGTGCCAGCAGTGAAGCACGGTCACCCGGGGAAAAACTGTTTTTT.

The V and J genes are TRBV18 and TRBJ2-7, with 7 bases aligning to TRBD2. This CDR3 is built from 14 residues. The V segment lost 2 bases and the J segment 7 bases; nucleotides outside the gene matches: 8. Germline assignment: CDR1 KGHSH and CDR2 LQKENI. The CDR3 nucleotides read TGTGCCAGCTCACCAAAGGCGGGAGCGGGTGAGCAGTACTTC. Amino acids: CASSPKAGAGEQYF.

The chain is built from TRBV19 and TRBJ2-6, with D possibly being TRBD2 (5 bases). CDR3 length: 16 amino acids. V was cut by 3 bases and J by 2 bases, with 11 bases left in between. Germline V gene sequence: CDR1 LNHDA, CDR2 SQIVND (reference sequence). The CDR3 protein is CASSISRGAGANVLTF. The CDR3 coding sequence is TGTGCCAGTAGTATTTCCCGGGGAGCTGGGGCCAACGTCCTGACTTTC.

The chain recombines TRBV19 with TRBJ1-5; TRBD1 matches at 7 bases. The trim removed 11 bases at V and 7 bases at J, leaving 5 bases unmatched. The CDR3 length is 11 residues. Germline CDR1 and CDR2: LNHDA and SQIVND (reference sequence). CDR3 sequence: CAGDRDQPQHF. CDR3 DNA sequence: TGTGCCGGTGACAGGGACCAGCCCCAGCATTTT.

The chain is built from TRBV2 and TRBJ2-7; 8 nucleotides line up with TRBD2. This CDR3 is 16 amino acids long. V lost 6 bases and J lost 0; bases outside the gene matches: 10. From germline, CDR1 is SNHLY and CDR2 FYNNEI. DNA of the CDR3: TGTGCCAGCAGGCTATTCACTAGCGGTACCTCCTACGAGCAGTACTTC. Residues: CASRLFTSGTSYEQYF.

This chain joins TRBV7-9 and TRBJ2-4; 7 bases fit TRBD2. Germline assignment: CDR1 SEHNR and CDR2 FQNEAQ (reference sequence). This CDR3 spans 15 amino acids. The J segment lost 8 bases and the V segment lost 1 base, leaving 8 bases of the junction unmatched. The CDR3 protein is CASSLGGGGGDIQYF. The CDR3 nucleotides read TGTGCCAGCAGCTTAGGTGGCGGGGGAGGGGACATTCAGTACTTC.

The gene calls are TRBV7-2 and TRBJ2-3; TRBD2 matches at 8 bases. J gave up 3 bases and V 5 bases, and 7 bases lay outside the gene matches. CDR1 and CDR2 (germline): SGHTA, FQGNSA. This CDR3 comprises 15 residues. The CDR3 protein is CASSPGSGMTDTQYF. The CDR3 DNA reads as TGTGCCAGCAGCCCCGGTAGCGGGATGACAGATACGCAGTATTTT.

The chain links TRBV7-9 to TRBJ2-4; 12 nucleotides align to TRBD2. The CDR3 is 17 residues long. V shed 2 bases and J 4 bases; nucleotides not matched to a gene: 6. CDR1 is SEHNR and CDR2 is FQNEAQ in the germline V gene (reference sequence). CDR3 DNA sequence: TGTGCCAGCAGCTTAATGGGGACTAGCGGGCCGAAAAACATTCAGTACTTC. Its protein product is CASSLMGTSGPKNIQYF.

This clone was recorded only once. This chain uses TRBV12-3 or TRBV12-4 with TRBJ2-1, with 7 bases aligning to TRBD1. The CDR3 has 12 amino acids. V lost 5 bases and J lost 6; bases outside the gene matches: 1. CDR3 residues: CASSNRGNEQFF. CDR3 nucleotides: TGTGCCAGCAGTAACAGGGGCAATGAGCAGTTCTTC.

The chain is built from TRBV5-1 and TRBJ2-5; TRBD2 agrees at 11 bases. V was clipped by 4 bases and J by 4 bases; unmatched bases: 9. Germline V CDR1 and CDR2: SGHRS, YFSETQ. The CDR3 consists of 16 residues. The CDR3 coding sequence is TGCGCCAGCAGCGCCGCTACTAGCGGGAGTGGAGAGACCCAGTACTTC. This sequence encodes CASSAATSGSGETQYF.

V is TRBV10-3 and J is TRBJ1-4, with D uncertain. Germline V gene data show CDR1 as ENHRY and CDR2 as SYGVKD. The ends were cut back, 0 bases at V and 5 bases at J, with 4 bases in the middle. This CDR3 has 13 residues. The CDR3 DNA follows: TGTGCCATCAGTGAGTCGCAGAATGAAAAACTGTTTTTT. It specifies CAISESQNEKLFF.